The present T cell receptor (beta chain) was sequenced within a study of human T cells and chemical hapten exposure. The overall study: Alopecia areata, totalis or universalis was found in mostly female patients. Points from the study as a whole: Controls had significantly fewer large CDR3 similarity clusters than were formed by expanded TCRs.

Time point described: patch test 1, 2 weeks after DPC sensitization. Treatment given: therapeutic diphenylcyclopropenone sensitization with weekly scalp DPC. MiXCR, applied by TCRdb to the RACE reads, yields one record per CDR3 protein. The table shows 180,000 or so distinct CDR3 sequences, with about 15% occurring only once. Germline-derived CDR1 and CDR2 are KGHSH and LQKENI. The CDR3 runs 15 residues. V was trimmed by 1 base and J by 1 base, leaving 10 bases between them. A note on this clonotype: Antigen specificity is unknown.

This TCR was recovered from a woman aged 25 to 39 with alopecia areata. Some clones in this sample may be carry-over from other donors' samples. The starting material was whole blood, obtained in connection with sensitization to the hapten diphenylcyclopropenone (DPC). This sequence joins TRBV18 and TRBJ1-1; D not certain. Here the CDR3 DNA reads TGTGCCAGCTCACCACGGATTGAAGAGAACACTGAAGCTTTCTTT. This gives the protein CASSPRIEENTEAFF.